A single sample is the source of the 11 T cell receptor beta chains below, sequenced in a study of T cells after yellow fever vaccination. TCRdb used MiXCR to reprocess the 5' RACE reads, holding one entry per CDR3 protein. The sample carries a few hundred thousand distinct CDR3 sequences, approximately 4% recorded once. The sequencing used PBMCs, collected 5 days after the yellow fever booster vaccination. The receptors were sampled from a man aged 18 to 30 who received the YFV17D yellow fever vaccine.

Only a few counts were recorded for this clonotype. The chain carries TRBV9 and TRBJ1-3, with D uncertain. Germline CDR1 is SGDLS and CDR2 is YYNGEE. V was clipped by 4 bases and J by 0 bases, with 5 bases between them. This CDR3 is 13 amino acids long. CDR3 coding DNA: TGTGCCAGCAGCCCCGCCTCTGGAAACACCATATATTTT. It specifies CASSPASGNTIYF.

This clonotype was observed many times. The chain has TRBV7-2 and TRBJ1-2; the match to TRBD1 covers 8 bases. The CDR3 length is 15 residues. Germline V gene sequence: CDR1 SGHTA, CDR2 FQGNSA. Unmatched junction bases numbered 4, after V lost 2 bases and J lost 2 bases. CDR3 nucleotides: TGTGCCAGCAGCTTATCCGGGACAGGCAACTATGGCTACACCTTC. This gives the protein CASSLSGTGNYGYTF.

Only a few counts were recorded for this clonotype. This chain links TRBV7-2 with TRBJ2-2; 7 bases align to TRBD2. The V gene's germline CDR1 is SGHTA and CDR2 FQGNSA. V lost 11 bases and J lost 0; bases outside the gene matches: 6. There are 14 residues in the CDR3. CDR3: CAGKRGPNTGELFF. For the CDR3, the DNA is TGTGCCGGAAAGCGGGGTCCGAACACCGGGGAGCTGTTTTTT.

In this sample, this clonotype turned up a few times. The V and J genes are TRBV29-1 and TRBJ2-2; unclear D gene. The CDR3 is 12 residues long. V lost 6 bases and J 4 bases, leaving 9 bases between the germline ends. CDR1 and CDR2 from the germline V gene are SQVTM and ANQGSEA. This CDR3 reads CSVVPGTGELFF. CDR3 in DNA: TGCAGCGTAGTCCCGGGCACCGGGGAGCTGTTTTTT.

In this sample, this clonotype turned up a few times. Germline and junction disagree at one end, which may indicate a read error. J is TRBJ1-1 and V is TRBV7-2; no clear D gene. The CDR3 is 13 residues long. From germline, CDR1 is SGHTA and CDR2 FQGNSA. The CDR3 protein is CASSLKSGWSWNF. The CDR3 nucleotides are TGTGCCAGCAGCTTAAAGTCTGGATGGTCGTGGAATTTT.

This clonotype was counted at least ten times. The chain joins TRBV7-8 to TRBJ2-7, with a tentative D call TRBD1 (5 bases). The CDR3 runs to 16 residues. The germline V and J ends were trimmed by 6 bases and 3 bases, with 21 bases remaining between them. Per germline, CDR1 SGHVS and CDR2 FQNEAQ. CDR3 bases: TGTGCCAGCAGTGTGGGTTCCGGTCAGGGAAGCTACGAGCAGTACTTC. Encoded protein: CASSVGSGQGSYEQYF. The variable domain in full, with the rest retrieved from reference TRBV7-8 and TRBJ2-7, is GAGVSQSPRYKVAKRGQDVALRCDPISGHVSLFWYQQALGQGPEFLTYFQNEAQLDKSGLPSDRFFAERPEGSVSTLKIQRTQQEDSAVYLCASSVGSGQGSYEQYFGPGTRLTVT.

As DNA, the CDR3 is TGCGCCAGCAGCTTGGCCCCGACAGGACAGGGGTCCTACGAGCAGTACTTC. Amino acid sequence: CASSLAPTGQGSYEQYF. The chain recombines TRBV5-1 with TRBJ2-7; 9 positions match TRBD1. CDR3 size: 17 residues. Germline V gene sequence: CDR1 SGHRS, CDR2 YFSETQ. Germline trimming cut 0 bases from V and 1 base from J; bases unmatched to any gene: 8.

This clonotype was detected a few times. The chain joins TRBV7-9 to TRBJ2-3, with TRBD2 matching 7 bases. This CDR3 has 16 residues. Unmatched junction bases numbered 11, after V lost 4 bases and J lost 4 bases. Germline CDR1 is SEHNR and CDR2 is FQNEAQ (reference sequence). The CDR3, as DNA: TGTGCCAGCAGCTCTGAAGCGGGGACGCACTCAGATACGCAGTATTTT. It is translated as CASSSEAGTHSDTQYF.

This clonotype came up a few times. CDR3 DNA sequence: TGTGCCAGCAGCTTGGGTGGCAGGACCAGCTACGAGCAGTACTTC. Translation: CASSLGGRTSYEQYF. The chain employs TRBV5-4 and TRBJ2-7, with D unresolved. V was cut by 0 bases and J by 3 bases, with 13 bases left in between. In germline, CDR1 is SGHNT, CDR2 YYREEE (reference sequence). The CDR3 is made up of 15 amino acids.

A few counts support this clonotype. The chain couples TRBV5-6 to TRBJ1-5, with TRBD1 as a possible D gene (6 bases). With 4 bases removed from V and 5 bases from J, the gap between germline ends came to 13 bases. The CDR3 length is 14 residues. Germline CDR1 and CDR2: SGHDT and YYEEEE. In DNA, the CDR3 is TGTGCCAGCAGCGGGGGGGGGGCAGATCAGCCCCAGCATTTT. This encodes CASSGGGADQPQHF.

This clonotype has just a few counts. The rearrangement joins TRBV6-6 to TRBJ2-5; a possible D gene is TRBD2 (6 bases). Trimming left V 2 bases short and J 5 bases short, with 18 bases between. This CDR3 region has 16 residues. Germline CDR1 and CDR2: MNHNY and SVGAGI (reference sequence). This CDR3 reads CASSYRGSMGRETQYF. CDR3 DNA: TGTGCCAGCAGTTACCGGGGGTCAATGGGGCGGGAGACCCAGTACTTC.